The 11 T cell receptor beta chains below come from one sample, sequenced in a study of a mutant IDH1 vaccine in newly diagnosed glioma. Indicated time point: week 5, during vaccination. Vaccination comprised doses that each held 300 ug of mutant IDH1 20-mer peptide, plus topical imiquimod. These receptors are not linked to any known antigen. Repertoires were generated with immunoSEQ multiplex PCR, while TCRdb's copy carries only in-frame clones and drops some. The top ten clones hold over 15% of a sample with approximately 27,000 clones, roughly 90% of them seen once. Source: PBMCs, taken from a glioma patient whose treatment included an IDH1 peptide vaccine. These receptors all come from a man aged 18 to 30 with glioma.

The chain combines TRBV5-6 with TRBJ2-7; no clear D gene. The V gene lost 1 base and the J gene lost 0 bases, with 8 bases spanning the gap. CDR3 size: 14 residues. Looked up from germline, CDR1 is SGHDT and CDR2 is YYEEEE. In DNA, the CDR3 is TGTGCCAGCAGCTTGTTTTACAGCTCCTACGAGCAGTACTTC. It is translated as CASSLFYSSYEQYF.

CDR3 sequence (DNA): TGTGCCAGTAGTAACGCAGGGGCCAATTCACCCCTCCACTTT. This gives the protein CASSNAGANSPLHF. The chain is built from TRBV19 and TRBJ1-6; D is possibly TRBD1 (6 bases). This CDR3 spans 14 amino acids. Per the germline V gene, CDR1 is LNHDA and CDR2 is SQIVND (reference sequence). V was shortened by 4 bases and J by 7 bases, with 11 bases between the two germline ends.

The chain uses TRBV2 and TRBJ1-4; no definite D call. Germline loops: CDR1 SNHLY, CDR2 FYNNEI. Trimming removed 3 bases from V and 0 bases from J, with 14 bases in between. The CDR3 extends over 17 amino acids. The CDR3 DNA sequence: TGTGCCAGCAGTGACCCCCGTGTGCCTGCAACTAATGAAAAACTGTTTTTT. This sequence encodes CASSDPRVPATNEKLFF.

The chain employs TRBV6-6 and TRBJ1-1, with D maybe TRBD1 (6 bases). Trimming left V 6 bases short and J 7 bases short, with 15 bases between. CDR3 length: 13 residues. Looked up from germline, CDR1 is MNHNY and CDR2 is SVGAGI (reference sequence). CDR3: CASRDTGRGEAFF. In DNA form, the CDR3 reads TGTGCCAGCAGGGACACAGGGAGAGGTGAAGCTTTCTTT.

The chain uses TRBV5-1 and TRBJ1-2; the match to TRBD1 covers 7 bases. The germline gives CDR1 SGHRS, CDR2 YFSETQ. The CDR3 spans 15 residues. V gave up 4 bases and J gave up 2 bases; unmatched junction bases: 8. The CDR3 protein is CASSPRTGTNYGYTF. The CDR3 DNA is TGCGCCAGCAGCCCCCGGACAGGCACAAACTATGGCTACACCTTC.

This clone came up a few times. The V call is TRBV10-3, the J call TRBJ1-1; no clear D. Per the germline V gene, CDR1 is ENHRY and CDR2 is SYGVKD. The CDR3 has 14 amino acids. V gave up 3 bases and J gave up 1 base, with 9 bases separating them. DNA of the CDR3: TGTGCCATCAGTGAAGGACGGCCGAACACTGAAGCTTTCTTT. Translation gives CAISEGRPNTEAFF.

CDR3 amino acids: CASSLNGNYGYTF. CDR3 coding DNA: TGTGCCAGCAGTTTAAACGGAAACTATGGCTACACCTTC. This rearrangement joins TRBV27 to TRBJ1-2; D unclear. CDR1 MNHEY and CDR2 SMNVEV come from the germline V gene (reference sequence). The germline V and J ends were trimmed by 2 bases and 2 bases, with 6 bases remaining between them. This CDR3 region has 13 residues.

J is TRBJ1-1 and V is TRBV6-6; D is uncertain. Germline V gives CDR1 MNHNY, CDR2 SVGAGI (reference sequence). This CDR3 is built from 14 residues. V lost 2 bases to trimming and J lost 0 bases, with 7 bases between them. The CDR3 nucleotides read TGTGCCAGCAGTTACGATGGGGTGAACACTGAAGCTTTCTTT. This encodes CASSYDGVNTEAFF.

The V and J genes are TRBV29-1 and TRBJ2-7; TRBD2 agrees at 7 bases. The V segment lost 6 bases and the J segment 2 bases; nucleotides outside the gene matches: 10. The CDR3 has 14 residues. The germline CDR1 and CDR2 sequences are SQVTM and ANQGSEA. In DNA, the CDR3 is TGCAGCGTGGAGTCCCGGGGGGAGACCTACGAGCAGTACTTC. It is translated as CSVESRGETYEQYF.

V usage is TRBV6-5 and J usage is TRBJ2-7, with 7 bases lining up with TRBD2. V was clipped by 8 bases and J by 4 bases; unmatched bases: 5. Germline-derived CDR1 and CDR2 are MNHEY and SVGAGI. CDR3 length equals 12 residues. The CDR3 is CASGRAMYEQYF. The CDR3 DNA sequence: TGTGCCAGCGGGAGGGCCATGTACGAGCAGTACTTC.

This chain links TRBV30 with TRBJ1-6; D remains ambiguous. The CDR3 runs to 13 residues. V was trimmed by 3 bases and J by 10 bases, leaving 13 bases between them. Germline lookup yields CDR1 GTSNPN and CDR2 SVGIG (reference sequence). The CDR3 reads CAWRRETTSPLHF. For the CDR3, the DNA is TGTGCCTGGAGACGGGAGACGACCTCACCCCTCCACTTT.